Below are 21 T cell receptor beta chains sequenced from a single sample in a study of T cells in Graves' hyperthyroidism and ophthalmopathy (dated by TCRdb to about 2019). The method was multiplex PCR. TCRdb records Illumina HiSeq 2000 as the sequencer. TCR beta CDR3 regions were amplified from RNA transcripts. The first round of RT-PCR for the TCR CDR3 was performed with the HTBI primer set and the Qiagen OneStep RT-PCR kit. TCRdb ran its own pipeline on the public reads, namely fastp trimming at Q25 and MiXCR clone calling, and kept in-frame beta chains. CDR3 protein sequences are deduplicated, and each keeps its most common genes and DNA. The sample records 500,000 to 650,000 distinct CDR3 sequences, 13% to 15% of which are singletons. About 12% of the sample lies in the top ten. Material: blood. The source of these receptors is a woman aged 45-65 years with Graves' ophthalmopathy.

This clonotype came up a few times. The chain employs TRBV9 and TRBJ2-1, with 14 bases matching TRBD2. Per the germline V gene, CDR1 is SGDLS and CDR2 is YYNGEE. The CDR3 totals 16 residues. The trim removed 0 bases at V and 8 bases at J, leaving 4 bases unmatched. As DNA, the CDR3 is TGTGCCAGCAGCGTAGATGGACTAGCGGGAGGTCATGAGCAGTTCTTC. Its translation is CASSVDGLAGGHEQFF.

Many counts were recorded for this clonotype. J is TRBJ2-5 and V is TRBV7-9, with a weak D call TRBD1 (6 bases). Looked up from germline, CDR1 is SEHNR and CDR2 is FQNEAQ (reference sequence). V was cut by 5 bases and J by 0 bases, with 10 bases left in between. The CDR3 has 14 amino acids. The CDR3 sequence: CASSLRDNQETQYF. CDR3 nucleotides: TGTGCCAGCAGCCTCCGGGACAACCAAGAGACCCAGTACTTC.

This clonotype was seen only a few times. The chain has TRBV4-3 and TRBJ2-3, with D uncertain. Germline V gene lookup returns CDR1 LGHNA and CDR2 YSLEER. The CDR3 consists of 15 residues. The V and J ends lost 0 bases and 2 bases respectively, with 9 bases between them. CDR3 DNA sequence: TGCGCCAGCAGCCAAGACAGGCGGCTCACAGATACGCAGTATTTT. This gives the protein CASSQDRRLTDTQYF.

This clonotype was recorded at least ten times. The CDR3 is CATSGRGRETQYF. The CDR3 DNA sequence: TGTGCCACCAGCGGGAGAGGGAGAGAGACCCAGTACTTC. V usage is TRBV2 and J usage is TRBJ2-5; 8 nucleotides line up with TRBD2. The CDR3 extends over 13 amino acids. The trim removed 10 bases at V and 4 bases at J, leaving 8 bases unmatched. Germline V gene data show CDR1 as SNHLY and CDR2 as FYNNEI. Full variable domain (remainder filled in from reference TRBV2 and TRBJ2-5): EPEVTQTPSHQVTQMGQEVILRCVPISNHLYFYWYRQILGQKVEFLVSFYNNEISEKSEIFDDQFSVERPDGSNFTLKIRSTKLEDSAMYFCATSGRGRETQYFGPGTRLLVL.

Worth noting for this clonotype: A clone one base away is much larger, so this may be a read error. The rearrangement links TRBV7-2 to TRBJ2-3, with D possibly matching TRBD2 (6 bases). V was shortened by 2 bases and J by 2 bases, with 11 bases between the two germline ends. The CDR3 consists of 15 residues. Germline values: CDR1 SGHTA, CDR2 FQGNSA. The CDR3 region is CASSLTSLDTDTQYF. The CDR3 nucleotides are TGTGCCAGCAGCTTAACTAGCTTGGACACAGATACGCAGTATTTT.

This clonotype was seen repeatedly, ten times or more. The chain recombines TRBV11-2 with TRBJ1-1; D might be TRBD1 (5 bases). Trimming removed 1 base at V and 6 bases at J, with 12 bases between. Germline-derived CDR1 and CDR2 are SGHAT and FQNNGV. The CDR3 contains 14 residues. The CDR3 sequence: CASSLGQGGSEAFF. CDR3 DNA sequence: TGTGCCAGCAGCTTAGGGCAGGGAGGGTCTGAAGCTTTCTTT.

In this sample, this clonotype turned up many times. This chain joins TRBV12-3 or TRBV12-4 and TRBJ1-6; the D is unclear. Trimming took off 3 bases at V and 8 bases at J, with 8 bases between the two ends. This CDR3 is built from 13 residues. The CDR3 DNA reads TGTGCCAGCAGTTTGGCTAGGGATTCACCCCTCCACTTT. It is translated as CASSLARDSPLHF.

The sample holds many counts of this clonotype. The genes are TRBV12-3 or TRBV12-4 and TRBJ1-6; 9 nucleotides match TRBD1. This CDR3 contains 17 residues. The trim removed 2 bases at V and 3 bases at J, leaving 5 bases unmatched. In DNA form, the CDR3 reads TGTGCCAGCAGTTTATGGGGACAGGGAGGCTATAATTCACCCCTCCACTTT. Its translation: CASSLWGQGGYNSPLHF.

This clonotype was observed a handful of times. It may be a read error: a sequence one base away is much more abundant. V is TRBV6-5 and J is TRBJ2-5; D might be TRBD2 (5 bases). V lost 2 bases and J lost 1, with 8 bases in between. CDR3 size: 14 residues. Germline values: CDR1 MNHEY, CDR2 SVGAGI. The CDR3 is CASSYAEGQETQYF. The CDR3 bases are TGTGCCAGCAGTTACGCAGAGGGCCAAGAGACCCAGTACTTC.

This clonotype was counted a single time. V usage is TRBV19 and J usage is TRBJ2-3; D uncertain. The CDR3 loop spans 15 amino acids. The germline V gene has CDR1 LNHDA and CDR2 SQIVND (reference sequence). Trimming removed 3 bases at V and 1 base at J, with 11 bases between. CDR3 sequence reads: CASSIQNKGTDTQYF. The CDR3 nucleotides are TGTGCCAGTAGTATTCAGAATAAAGGCACAGATACGCAGTATTTT.

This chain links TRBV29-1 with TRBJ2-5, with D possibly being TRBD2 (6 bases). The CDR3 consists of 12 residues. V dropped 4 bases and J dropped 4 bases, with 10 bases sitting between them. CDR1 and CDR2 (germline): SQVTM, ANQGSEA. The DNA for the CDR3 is TGCAGCGTTGTGGGGGGTTTAGAGACCCAGTACTTC. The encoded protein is CSVVGGLETQYF.

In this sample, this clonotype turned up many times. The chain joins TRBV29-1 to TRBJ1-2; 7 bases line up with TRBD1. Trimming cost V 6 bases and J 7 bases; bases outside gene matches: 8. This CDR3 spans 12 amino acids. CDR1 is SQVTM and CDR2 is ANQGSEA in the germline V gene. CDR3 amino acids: CSVKTGEAGYTF. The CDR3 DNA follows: TGCAGCGTGAAAACAGGGGAGGCTGGCTACACCTTC.

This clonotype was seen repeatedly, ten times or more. The CDR3 sequence: CASSPLLNGYTF. For the CDR3, the DNA is TGTGCCAGCAGTCCGCTTTTAAATGGCTACACCTTC. The V and J genes are TRBV28 and TRBJ1-2; D unresolved. This CDR3 is 12 amino acids long. Germline-derived CDR1 and CDR2 are MDHEN and SYDVKM. V shed 5 bases and J shed 6 bases, with 10 bases lying between them.

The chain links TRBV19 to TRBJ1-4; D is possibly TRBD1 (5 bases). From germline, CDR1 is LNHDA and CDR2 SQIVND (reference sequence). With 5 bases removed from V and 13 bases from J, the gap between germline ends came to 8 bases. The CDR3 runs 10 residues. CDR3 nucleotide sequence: TGTGCCAGTAGTGATGGGACACTGTTTTTT. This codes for CASSDGTLFF.

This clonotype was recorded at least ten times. CDR3 residues: CAIAGGNRETQYF. The CDR3 DNA is TGTGCCATCGCAGGGGGCAATCGGGAGACCCAGTACTTC. The chain has TRBV10-3 and TRBJ2-5; 8 bases are shared with TRBD1. The length of the CDR3 is 13 residues. V lost 8 bases to trimming and J lost 5 bases; unmatched junction nucleotides: 7. Germline CDR1 ENHRY, CDR2 SYGVKD.

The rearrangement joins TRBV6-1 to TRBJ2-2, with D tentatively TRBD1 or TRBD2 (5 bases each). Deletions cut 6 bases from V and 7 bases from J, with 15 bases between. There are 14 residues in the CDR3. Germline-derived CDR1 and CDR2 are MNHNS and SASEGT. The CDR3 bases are TGTGCCAGCAGAGCAGGGAGTCGGCTCGGGGAGCTGTTTTTT. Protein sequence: CASRAGSRLGELFF.

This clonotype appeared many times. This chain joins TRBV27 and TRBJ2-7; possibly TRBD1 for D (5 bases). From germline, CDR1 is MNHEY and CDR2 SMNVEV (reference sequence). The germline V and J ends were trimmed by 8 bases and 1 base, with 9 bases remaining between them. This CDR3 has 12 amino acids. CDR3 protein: CASGRGSYEQYF. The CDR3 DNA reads TGTGCCAGCGGTAGGGGTTCCTACGAGCAGTACTTC.

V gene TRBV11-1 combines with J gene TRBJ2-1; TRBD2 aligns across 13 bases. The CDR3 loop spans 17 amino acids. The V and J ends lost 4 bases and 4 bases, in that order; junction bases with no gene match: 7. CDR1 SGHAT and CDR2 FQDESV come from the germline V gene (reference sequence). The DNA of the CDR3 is TGTGCCAGCAGCTCCACTCTACTAGCGGGAGGGTACAATGAGCAGTTCTTC. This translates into CASSSTLLAGGYNEQFF.

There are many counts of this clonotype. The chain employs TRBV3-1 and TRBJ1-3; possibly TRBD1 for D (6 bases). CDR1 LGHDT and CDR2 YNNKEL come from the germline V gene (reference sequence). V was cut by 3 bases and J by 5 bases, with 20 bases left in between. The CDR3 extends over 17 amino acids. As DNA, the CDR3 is TGTGCCAGCAGCCAGATCGCGGACAGCTCAAAAAGAAACACCATATATTTT. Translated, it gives CASSQIADSSKRNTIYF.

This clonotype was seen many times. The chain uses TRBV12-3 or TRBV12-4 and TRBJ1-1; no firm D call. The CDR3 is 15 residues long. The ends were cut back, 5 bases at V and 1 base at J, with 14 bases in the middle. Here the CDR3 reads CASSPSGAANTEAFF. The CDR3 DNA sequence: TGTGCCAGCAGTCCTTCTGGTGCAGCGAACACTGAAGCTTTCTTT.

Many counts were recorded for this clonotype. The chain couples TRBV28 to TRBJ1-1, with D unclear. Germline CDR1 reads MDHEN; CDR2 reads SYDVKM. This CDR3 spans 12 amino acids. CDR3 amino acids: CAVSVGNTEAFF. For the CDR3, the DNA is TGTGCGGTGTCAGTTGGGAACACTGAAGCTTTCTTT.